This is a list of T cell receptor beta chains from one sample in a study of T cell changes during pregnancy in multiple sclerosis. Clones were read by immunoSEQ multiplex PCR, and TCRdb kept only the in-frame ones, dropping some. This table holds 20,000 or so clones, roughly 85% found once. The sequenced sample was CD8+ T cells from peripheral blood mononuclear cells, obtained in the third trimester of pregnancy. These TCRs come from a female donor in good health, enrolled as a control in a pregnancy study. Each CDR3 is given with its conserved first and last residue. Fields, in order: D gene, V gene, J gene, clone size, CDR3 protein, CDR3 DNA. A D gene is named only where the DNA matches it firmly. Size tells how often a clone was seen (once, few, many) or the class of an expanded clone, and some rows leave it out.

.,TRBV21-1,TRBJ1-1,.,CASSARRDRVNTEAFF,TGTGCCAGCAGCGCCCGCCGGGACAGGGTGAACACTGAAGCTTTCTTT
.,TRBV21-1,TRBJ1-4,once,CAIAAPRGSGKYSTNEKLFF,TGTGCCATAGCAGCGCCCCGGGGATCGGGGAAATACTCAACTAATGAAAAACTGTTTTTT
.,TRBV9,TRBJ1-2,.,CASSTGVGYTF,TGTGCCAGCAGCACGGGGGTTGGCTACACCTTC
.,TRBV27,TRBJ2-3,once,CASSESLSTDTQYF,TGTGCCAGTTCTGAGAGCCTTAGCACAGATACGCAGTATTTT
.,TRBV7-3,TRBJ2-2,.,CASSPKRGSHAKKYGELFF,TGTGCCAGCAGCCCCAAACGGGGATCCCACGCTAAAAAGTACGGGGAGCTGTTTTTT
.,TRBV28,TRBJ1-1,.,CASSDAGDGVNTEAFF,TGTGCCAGCAGTGACGCGGGGGATGGCGTGAACACTGAAGCTTTCTTT
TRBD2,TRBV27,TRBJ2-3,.,CASSLYGLAGGLSTDTQYF,TGTGCCAGCAGTTTATATGGACTAGCGGGGGGGCTGAGCACAGATACGCAGTATTTT
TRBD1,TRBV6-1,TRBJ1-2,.,CASSEATGDYGYTF,TGTGCCAGCAGTGAAGCGACAGGGGACTATGGCTACACCTTC
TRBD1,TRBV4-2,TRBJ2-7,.,CASSSGQGAEEQYF,TGTGCCAGCAGCTCGGGACAGGGGGCGGAAGAGCAGTACTTC
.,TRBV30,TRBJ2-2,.,CACRAQGKVIGELFF,TGTGCCTGCCGTGCCCAGGGTAAAGTAATCGGGGAGCTGTTTTTT
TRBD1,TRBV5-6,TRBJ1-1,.,CASSLTGGTEAFF,TGTGCCAGCAGCTTAACAGGGGGCACTGAAGCTTTCTTT
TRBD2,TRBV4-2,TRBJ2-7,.,CASSQDGDYTSEQYF,TGTGCCAGCAGCCAAGACGGGGACTACACCAGCGAGCAGTACTTC
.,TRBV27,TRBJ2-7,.,CASSPGGRNEQYF,TGTGCCAGCAGTCCAGGGGGGCGGAACGAGCAGTACTTC
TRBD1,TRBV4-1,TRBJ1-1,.,CASSLPGQGNTEAFF,TGCGCCAGCAGTCTCCCGGGACAGGGGAACACTGAAGCTTTCTTT
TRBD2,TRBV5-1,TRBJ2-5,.,CASSSLSGATQETQYF,TGCGCCAGCAGCTCCCTTAGCGGGGCAACCCAAGAGACCCAGTACTTC
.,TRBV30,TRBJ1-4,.,CAWSVPIGEKLFF,TGTGCCTGGAGTGTACCGATCGGGGAAAAACTGTTTTTT
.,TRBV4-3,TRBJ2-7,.,CASSQIYRGGFSYEQYF,TGCGCCAGCAGCCAGATATACAGGGGAGGCTTCTCCTACGAGCAGTACTTC
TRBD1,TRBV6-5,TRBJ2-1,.,CASSSDRGELENEQFF,TGTGCCAGCAGTTCTGACAGGGGGGAGTTAGAGAATGAGCAGTTCTTC
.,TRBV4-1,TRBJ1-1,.,CASSQEGSTEAFF,TGCGCCAGCAGCCAAGAGGGGAGCACTGAAGCTTTCTTT
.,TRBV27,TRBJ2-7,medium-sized,CASSLFVGGRGEQYF,TGTGCCAGCAGTTTATTCGTTGGGGGCCGCGGCGAGCAGTACTTC
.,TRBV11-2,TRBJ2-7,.,CASSDPRQSPEQYF,TGTGCCAGCAGCGACCCGAGACAGAGCCCCGAGCAGTACTTC
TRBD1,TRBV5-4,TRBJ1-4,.,CASSLAGGMDEKLFF,TGTGCCAGCAGCTTGGCAGGGGGCATGGATGAAAAACTGTTTTTT
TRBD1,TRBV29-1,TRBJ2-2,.,CSVGPGGGELFF,TGCAGCGTTGGGCCAGGGGGCGGGGAGCTGTTTTTT
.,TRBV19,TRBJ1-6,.,CASRSGRGSPLHF,TGTGCCAGTCGGTCGGGGAGAGGTTCACCCCTCCACTTT
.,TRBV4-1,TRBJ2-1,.,CASSHSGAPGVNEQFF,TGCGCCAGCAGCCACAGCGGGGCCCCAGGGGTCAATGAGCAGTTCTTC
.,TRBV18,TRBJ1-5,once,CASSPTVGDTLNQPQHF,TGTGCCAGCTCACCGACGGTTGGGGACACCCTTAATCAGCCCCAGCATTTT
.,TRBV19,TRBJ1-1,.,CASSISHGRGPEAFF,TGTGCCAGTAGTATCTCACATGGCAGGGGACCTGAAGCTTTCTTT
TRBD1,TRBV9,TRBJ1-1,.,CASSYRDRGLNTEAFF,TGTGCCAGCAGCTACCGGGACAGGGGGCTGAACACTGAAGCTTTCTTT
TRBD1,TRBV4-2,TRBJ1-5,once,CASSQDPDRFQPQHF,TGTGCCAGCAGCCAAGATCCGGACAGGTTTCAGCCCCAGCATTTT
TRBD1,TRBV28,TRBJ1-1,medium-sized,CASTRDSYTEAFF,TGTGCCAGCACCCGGGACAGTTACACTGAAGCTTTCTTT
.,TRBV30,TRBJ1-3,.,CAWSSAGNTIYF,TGTGCCTGGAGTTCTGCTGGAAACACCATATATTTT
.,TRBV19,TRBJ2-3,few,CASSIAAGTDTQYF,TGTGCCAGTAGTATAGCAGCGGGCACAGATACGCAGTATTTT
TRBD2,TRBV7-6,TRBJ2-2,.,CASSSPSGANTGELFF,TGTGCCAGCAGCTCTCCTAGCGGGGCGAACACCGGGGAGCTGTTTTTT
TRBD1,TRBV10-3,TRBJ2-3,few,CAISDPDRAADTQYF,TGTGCCATCAGTGACCCCGACAGGGCAGCAGATACGCAGTATTTT
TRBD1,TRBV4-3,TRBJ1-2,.,CASSPGTANYGYTF,TGCGCCAGCAGCCCCGGGACAGCTAACTATGGCTACACCTTC
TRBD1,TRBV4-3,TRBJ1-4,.,CASSFQTGPNEKLFF,TGCGCCAGCAGCTTTCAGACAGGGCCTAATGAAAAACTGTTTTTT
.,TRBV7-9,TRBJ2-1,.,CASRNTVTNEQFF,TGTGCCAGCCGGAACACAGTTACGAATGAGCAGTTCTTC
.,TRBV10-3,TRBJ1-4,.,CAISEGPSRREGYEKLFF,TGTGCCATCAGTGAGGGGCCCTCTCGACGGGAAGGTTACGAAAAACTGTTTTTT
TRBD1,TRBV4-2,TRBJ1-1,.,CASSQAGTENTEAFF,TGTGCCAGCAGCCAAGCCGGGACAGAGAACACTGAAGCTTTCTTT
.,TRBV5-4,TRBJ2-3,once,CASRGATDTQYF,TGTGCCAGCCGCGGGGCCACAGATACGCAGTATTTT
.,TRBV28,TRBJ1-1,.,CASSFPGGGPNTEAFF,TGTGCCAGCAGTTTCCCCGGGGGGGGGCCGAACACTGAAGCTTTCTTT
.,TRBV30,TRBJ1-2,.,CVGGGMLAYGYTF,TGTGTTGGAGGCGGGATGTTGGCCTATGGCTACACCTTC
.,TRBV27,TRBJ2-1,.,CASTNYNEQFF,TGTGCCAGCACCAACTACAATGAGCAGTTCTTC
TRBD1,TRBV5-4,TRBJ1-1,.,CASSRKGTGNTEAFF,TGTGCCAGCAGCCGGAAAGGGACAGGGAACACTGAAGCTTTCTTT
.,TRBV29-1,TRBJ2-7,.,CSVDLQDSYEQYF,TGCAGCGTTGATTTGCAGGATTCCTACGAGCAGTACTTC
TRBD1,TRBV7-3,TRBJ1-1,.,CASSPSGQAEAFF,TGTGCCAGCAGCCCTTCGGGACAGGCTGAAGCTTTCTTT
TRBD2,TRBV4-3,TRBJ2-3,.,CASSQDYSSGLTDTQYF,TGCGCCAGCAGCCAAGATTACTCTAGCGGGCTCACAGATACGCAGTATTTT
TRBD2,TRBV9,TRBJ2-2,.,CASSPPSGGYGELFF,TGTGCCAGCAGCCCTCCTAGCGGGGGGTACGGGGAGCTGTTTTTT
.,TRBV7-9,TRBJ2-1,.,CASSLKGLDGINEQFF,TGTGCCAGCAGCTTAAAAGGATTAGACGGGATTAATGAGCAGTTCTTC
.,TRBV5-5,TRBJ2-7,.,CASSLTVGYADYEQYF,TGTGCCAGCAGTCTGACAGTGGGTTATGCGGACTACGAGCAGTACTTC
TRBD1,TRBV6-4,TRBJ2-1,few,CASSMGQGSYNEQFF,TGTGCCAGCAGTATGGGACAGGGCTCCTACAATGAGCAGTTCTTC
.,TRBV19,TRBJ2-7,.,CATAEGYEQYF,TGTGCCACCGCCGAGGGCTACGAGCAGTACTTC